The rows below give T cell receptor beta chains drawn from one sample of a study of blood T cell repertoires in COVID-19. Assay: immunoSEQ multiplex PCR; the TCRdb copy retains only in-frame clones and omits some. Of hundreds of thousands of clones listed, roughly 90% are singletons. Sequenced input: peripheral blood. The receptors shown here come from a man aged 18 to 35 with active or convalescent COVID-19. Both conserved end residues are part of each CDR3. A D gene is named only where the DNA matches it firmly. The size field is filled for only some rows; it gives once, few, many or a size class.

d_call | clone_size | j_call | v_call | cdr3_aa | cdr3_nt
TRBD2 | . | TRBJ2-5 | TRBV5-4 | CASSLDVASGNEGQYF | TGTGCCAGCAGCTTGGACGTGGCTAGCGGGAATGAGGGCCAGTACTTC
. | . | TRBJ1-5 | TRBV27 | CASSSRTGSNQPQHF | TGTGCCAGCAGTTCGCGTACAGGGTCCAATCAGCCCCAGCATTTT
. | . | TRBJ1-2 | TRBV27 | CASSRRLEDYGYTF | TGTGCCAGCAGTAGGAGACTAGAGGACTATGGCTACACCTTC
TRBD2 | . | TRBJ2-7 | TRBV28 | CAAGLAGTLPYEQYF | TGTGCCGCGGGACTAGCGGGAACACTACCCTACGAGCAGTACTTC
TRBD1 | . | TRBJ1-1 | TRBV6-4 | CASSATGDTEAFF | TGTGCCAGCAGTGCAACAGGGGACACTGAAGCTTTCTTT
TRBD1 | . | TRBJ2-7 | TRBV7-8 | CASNPPGQGIHEQYF | TGTGCCAGCAACCCTCCGGGACAGGGGATCCACGAGCAGTACTTC
. | . | TRBJ1-2 | TRBV4-3 | CASSQSVLNYGYTF | TGCGCCAGCAGCCAATCGGTCCTGAACTATGGCTACACCTTC
TRBD1 | . | TRBJ2-3 | TRBV29-1 | CSGIDRAGTDTQYF | TGCAGCGGTATAGACAGGGCAGGCACAGATACGCAGTATTTT
. | once | TRBJ2-7 | TRBV10-3 | CAIARDYEQYF | TGTGCCATCGCCAGGGACTACGAGCAGTACTTC
. | once | TRBJ1-6 | TRBV5-1 | CASSPDRGGNSPLHF | TGCGCCAGCAGCCCCGATCGGGGGGGAAATTCACCCCTCCACTTT
TRBD2 | . | TRBJ2-3 | TRBV6-4 | CASSDSSSGGPDTQYF | TGTGCCAGCAGTGACTCGTCTAGCGGGGGGCCAGATACGCAGTATTTT
. | . | TRBJ1-4 | TRBV6-2/TRBV6-3 | CASSYGQGKLFF | TGTGCCAGCAGTTACGGGCAGGGGAAACTGTTTTTT
TRBD1 | . | TRBJ1-1 | TRBV27 | CASASRQGAPGMAEAFF | TGTGCCAGCGCCTCGAGACAGGGGGCCCCTGGGATGGCTGAAGCTTTCTTT
TRBD1 | . | TRBJ1-1 | TRBV19 | CASSLTGGTEAFF | TGTGCCAGTAGCTTGACAGGGGGCACTGAAGCTTTCTTT
TRBD1 | . | TRBJ2-5 | TRBV4-1 | CASSGTGEETQYF | TGCGCCAGCAGTGGGACAGGGGAAGAGACCCAGTACTTC
TRBD2 | . | TRBJ2-5 | TRBV6-6 | CASSRHSLREVQETQYF | TGTGCCAGCAGCCGACATTCCCTCCGGGAGGTTCAGGAGACCCAGTACTTC
. | . | TRBJ2-3 | TRBV15 | CATSRDEVLTDTQYF | TGTGCCACCAGCAGAGATGAGGTTTTGACAGATACGCAGTATTTT
TRBD2 | once | TRBJ2-5 | TRBV18 | CASSPPSTSGGKTQYF | TGTGCCAGCTCACCACCGTCGACTAGCGGGGGGAAGACCCAGTACTTC
. | . | TRBJ2-6 | TRBV7-9 | CVSLSSGANVLTF | TGTGTTTCTCTGTCCTCTGGGGCCAACGTCCTGACTTTC
. | . | TRBJ1-1 | TRBV6-6 | CASTHGGGADTEAFF | TGTGCCAGCACCCACGGGGGGGGCGCTGACACTGAAGCTTTCTTT
TRBD1 | . | TRBJ1-3 | TRBV5-1 | CASSSGQGPNTIYF | TGCGCCAGCAGCTCAGGACAGGGACCAAACACCATATATTTT
TRBD2 | few | TRBJ2-3 | TRBV29-1 | CSVVLAGPYTDTQYF | TGCAGCGTTGTTCTAGCGGGACCCTACACAGATACGCAGTATTTT
. | . | TRBJ2-3 | TRBV6-5 | CASSPQGGTDTQYF | TGTGCCAGCAGTCCACAGGGTGGCACAGATACGCAGTATTTT
. | once | TRBJ1-3 | TRBV5-6 | CASSLVSGGTGNTIYF | TGTGCCAGCAGCTTGGTCTCGGGGGGCACTGGAAACACCATATATTTT
. | . | TRBJ2-2 | TRBV5-1 | CASSLAGGIGELFF | TGCGCCAGCAGCTTGGCTGGGGGCATCGGGGAGCTGTTTTTT
. | . | TRBJ2-1 | TRBV9 | CASSVDGRTYNEQFF | TGTGCCAGCAGCGTAGACGGGAGAACCTACAATGAGCAGTTCTTC
. | . | TRBJ2-7 | TRBV6-1 | CASSDPGDIVYEQYF | TGTGCCAGCAGTGACCCAGGGGATATAGTGTACGAGCAGTACTTC
TRBD1 | . | TRBJ1-2 | TRBV5-1 | CASSFDRDHGYTF | TGCGCCAGCAGCTTTGACAGGGATCATGGCTACACCTTC
TRBD1 | . | TRBJ1-6 | TRBV11-2 | CASSLSTGNIYSPLHF | TGTGCCAGCAGCTTATCGACAGGGAATATTTATTCACCCCTCCACTTT
TRBD1 | . | TRBJ1-3 | TRBV3-1/TRBV3-2 | CASSPYRQGSGNTIYF | TGTGCCAGCAGCCCTTACCGACAGGGCTCTGGAAACACCATATATTTT
. | . | TRBJ1-5 | TRBV19 | CASSLLKISNQPQHF | TGTGCCAGTAGTTTACTGAAAATTAGCAATCAGCCCCAGCATTTT
. | few | TRBJ2-1 | TRBV3-1/TRBV3-2 | CASSQDMNEQFF | TGTGCCAGCAGCCAAGATATGAATGAGCAGTTCTTC
TRBD1 | . | TRBJ2-5 | TRBV7-9 | CASSNPPGTGSFQETQYF | TGTGCCAGCAGCAACCCCCCTGGGACAGGCTCATTCCAAGAGACCCAGTACTTC
. | . | TRBJ1-2 | TRBV6-2/TRBV6-3 | CASSYGQPPIGYTF | TGTGCCAGCAGTTACGGGCAGCCACCTATCGGCTACACCTTC
. | . | TRBJ1-4 | TRBV18 | CASSPGRGTNEKLFF | TGTGCCAGCTCACCGGGGAGAGGGACTAATGAAAAACTGTTTTTT
. | . | TRBJ2-1 | TRBV9 | CASSSPLGSGSGEQFF | TGTGCCAGCAGCTCGCCTCTCGGCTCGGGTTCTGGGGAGCAGTTCTTC
TRBD1 | . | TRBJ2-7 | TRBV2 | CATQYRGTGIF | TGTGCCACACAGTATCGCGGGACAGGGATCTTC
. | . | TRBJ1-5 | TRBV21-1 | CASSKDKIRELQPQHF | TGTGCCAGCAGCAAAGATAAGATCAGGGAACTTCAGCCCCAGCATTTT
. | . | TRBJ1-2 | TRBV5-1 | CASSVGVVYGYTF | TGCGCCAGCAGCGTCGGGGTGGTCTATGGCTACACCTTC
TRBD1 | . | TRBJ1-2 | TRBV5-1 | CASSLARTGFGYTF | TGCGCCAGCAGCTTGGCCAGGACAGGGTTTGGCTACACCTTC
. | . | TRBJ2-5 | TRBV27 | CASSLLAVQQETQYF | TGTGCCAGCAGTTTATTAGCCGTACAACAAGAGACCCAGTACTTC
. | . | TRBJ1-2 | TRBV3-1/TRBV3-2 | CASSQPTGFHGYTF | TGTGCCAGCAGCCAACCCACAGGGTTCCATGGCTACACCTTC
. | . | TRBJ2-2 | TRBV27 | CASSLAATGELFF | TGTGCCAGCAGTTTAGCGGCCACCGGGGAGCTGTTTTTT
TRBD2 | . | TRBJ2-5 | TRBV10-3 | CATKLAGDQETQYF | TGTGCCACCAAACTAGCGGGGGATCAAGAGACCCAGTACTTC
TRBD1 | few | TRBJ2-7 | TRBV7-6 | CASSAGTGTYYEQYF | TGTGCCAGCAGCGCAGGGACAGGGACATATTACGAGCAGTACTTC
. | . | TRBJ2-3 | TRBV6-5 | CASSPGASMQYF | TGTGCCAGCAGCCCCGGAGCGAGTATGCAGTATTTT
. | . | TRBJ1-1 | TRBV6-6 | CAICEAGYTEAFF | TGTGCCATCTGCGAGGCGGGCTATACTGAAGCTTTCTTT
. | . | TRBJ1-1 | TRBV6-6 | CASSYEANTEAFF | TGTGCCAGCAGTTATGAGGCGAACACTGAAGCTTTCTTT
. | . | TRBJ1-6 | TRBV5-4 | CASRLGLDNSPLHF | TGTGCCAGCAGATTGGGTCTCGATAATTCACCCCTCCACTTT
TRBD1 | once | TRBJ1-6 | TRBV6-5 | CASRVNRGYNSPLHF | TGTGCCAGCAGAGTAAACAGGGGTTATAATTCACCCCTCCACTTT